This TCR beta chain was found in a study of blood T cell repertoires in COVID-19. Study as a whole: T cells, B-cell-depleted T cells, or PBMCs provided the cDNA or gDNA that served as material.

Across 20 to 25 US areas, participants ranged in age from roughly 18 to 95 years. This clone has a handful of counts. CDR1 and CDR2 from the germline V gene are SGDLS and YYNGEE. The CDR3 totals 14 residues. The trim removed 3 bases at V and 8 bases at J, leaving 5 bases unmatched. Profiled with immunoSEQ multiplex PCR; TCRdb holds only in-frame clones, not every one. The sample lists a few hundred thousand clones, approximately 83% occurring once. V gene TRBV9 combines with J gene TRBJ1-4; 9 bases agree with TRBD1. Sequenced sample: PBMCs or T cells enriched from blood (not recorded which). The receptor comes from a woman aged 40 to 50 with acute COVID-19. CDR3 nucleotide sequence: TGTGCCAGCAGCGCGGGACAGGGATGGGAAAAACTGTTTTTT. Translation gives CASSAGQGWEKLFF.